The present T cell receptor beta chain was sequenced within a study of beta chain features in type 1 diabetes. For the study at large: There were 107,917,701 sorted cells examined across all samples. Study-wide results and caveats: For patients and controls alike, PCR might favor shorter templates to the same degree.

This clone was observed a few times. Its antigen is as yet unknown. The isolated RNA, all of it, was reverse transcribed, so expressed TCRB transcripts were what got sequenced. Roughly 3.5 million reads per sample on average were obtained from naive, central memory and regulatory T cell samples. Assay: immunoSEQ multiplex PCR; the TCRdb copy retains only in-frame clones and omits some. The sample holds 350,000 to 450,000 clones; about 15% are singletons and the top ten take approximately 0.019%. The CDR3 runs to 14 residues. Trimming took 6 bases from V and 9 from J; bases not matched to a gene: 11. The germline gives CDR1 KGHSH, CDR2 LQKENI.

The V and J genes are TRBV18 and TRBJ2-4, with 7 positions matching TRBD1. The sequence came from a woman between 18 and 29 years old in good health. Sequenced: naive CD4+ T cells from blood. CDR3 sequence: CASSPDRAAAIQYF. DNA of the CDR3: TGTGCCAGCTCGCCTGACAGGGCGGCGGCCATTCAGTACTTC.